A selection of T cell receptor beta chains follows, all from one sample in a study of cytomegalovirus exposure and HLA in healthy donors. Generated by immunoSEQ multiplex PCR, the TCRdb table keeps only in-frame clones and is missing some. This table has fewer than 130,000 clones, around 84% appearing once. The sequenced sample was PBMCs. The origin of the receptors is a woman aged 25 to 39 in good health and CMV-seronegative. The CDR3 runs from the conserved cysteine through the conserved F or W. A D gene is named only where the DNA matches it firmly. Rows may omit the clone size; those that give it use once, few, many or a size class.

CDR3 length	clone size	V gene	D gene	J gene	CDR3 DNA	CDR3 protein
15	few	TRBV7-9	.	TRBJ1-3	TGTGCCAGCAGCCCAGGACTGTCCTCTGGAAACACCATATATTTT	CASSPGLSSGNTIYF
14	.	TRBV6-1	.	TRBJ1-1	TGTGCCAGCAGTCCGGGTGGGGCGGGGACTGAAGCTTTCTTT	CASSPGGAGTEAFF
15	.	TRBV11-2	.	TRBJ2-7	TGTGCCAGCAGCTTAGATGCAAGCGTAGCCTACGAGCAGTACTTC	CASSLDASVAYEQYF
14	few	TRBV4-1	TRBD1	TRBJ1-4	TGCGCCAGCAGCCAGGGACAGTGGAATGAAAAACTGTTTTTT	CASSQGQWNEKLFF
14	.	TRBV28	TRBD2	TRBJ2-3	TGTGCCAGCAAAATAGCGGGGACCACAGATACGCAGTATTTT	CASKIAGTTDTQYF
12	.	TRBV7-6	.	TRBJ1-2	TGTGCCAGCAGCTCCGGCCTAGATGGCTACACCTTC	CASSSGLDGYTF
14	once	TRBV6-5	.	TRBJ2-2	TGTGCCAGCAGTTATACGGGGAACACCGGGGAGCTGTTTTTT	CASSYTGNTGELFF
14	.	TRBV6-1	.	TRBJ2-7	TGTGCCAGCAGTCCCCTGACAGGATTTTACGAGCAGTACTTC	CASSPLTGFYEQYF
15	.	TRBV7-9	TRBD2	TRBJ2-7	TGTGCCAGCACGATGCTAGCGGGGGAAACCTACGAGCAGTACTTC	CASTMLAGETYEQYF
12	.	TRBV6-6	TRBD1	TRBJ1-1	TGTGCCAGCAGCATGGGACAGGGTGAAGCTTTCTTT	CASSMGQGEAFF
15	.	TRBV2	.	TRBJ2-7	TGTGCCAGCAGTGAAGGGGGGGGGCCGTCTAACGAGCAGTACTTC	CASSEGGGPSNEQYF
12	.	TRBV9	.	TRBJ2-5	TGTGCCAGCAGCGCAGGGGAAGAGACCCAGTACTTC	CASSAGEETQYF
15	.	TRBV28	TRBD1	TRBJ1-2	TGTGCCAGCAGGCGGACAGGGGGATTGTTCTATGGCTACACCTTC	CASRRTGGLFYGYTF
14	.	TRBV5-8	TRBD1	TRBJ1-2	TGTGCCAGCAGCTTGACCAGGGGGCACTATGGCTACACCTTC	CASSLTRGHYGYTF
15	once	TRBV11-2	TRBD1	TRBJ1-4	TGTGCCAGCAGCTTGACAGGGGGCGCGAGGGAAAAACTGTTTTTT	CASSLTGGAREKLFF
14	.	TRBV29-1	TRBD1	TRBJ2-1	TGCAGCGTTGTTCGAACAGGGGGCTACAATGAGCAGTTCTTC	CSVVRTGGYNEQFF
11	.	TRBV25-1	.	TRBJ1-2	TGTGCCAGCAGTGAAGTAGATGTCTACACCTTC	CASSEVDVYTF
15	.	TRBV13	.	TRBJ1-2	TGTGCCAGCAGCCGAGGAAGGGGCTCGGGCTATGGCTACACCTTC	CASSRGRGSGYGYTF
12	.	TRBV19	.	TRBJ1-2	TGTGCCATATCCGACGGGTCCTTTGGCTACACCTTC	CAISDGSFGYTF
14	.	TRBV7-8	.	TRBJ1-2	TGTGCCAGCAGCGCAGGCCTCCTGGTCTATGGCTACACCTTC	CASSAGLLVYGYTF
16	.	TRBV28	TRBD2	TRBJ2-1	TGTGCCAGCAGTAATGAGGGTACTAGCGGGAGAGCCCGGCAGTTCTTC	CASSNEGTSGRARQFF
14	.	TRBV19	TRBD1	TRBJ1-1	TGTGCCAGTAGTAAAACAGGGGGCTATACTGAAGCTTTCTTT	CASSKTGGYTEAFF
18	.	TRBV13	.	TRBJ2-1	TGTGCCAGCAGCGCCCGACTAGACACGACCAAAGGATACAATGAGCAGTTCTTC	CASSARLDTTKGYNEQFF
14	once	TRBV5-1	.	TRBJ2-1	TGCGCCAGCAGCTTGCCAACGGGGGTCGATGAGCAGTTCTTC	CASSLPTGVDEQFF
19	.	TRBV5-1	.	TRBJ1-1	TGCGCCAGCAGCTTGGCTAGGGGCCTGGGGCGCCAGGGCGGCACTGAAGCTTTCTTT	CASSLARGLGRQGGTEAFF
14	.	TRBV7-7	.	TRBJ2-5	TGTGCCAGCAGTCGACGGGGGAATGGAGAGACCCAGTACTTC	CASSRRGNGETQYF
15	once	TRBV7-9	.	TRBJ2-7	TGTGCCAGCAGCCCCTTGCTTCGGTCCCGAGGGGAGCAGTACTTC	CASSPLLRSRGEQYF
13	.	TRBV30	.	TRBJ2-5	TGTGCCTGGAGCTCGGGGGTACAAGAGACCCAGTACTTC	CAWSSGVQETQYF
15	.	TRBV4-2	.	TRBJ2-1	TGTGCCAGCAGCCAAGGAGAGAGCTCCTACAATGAGCAGTTCTTC	CASSQGESSYNEQFF
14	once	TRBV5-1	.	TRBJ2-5	TGCGCCAGCAGCATTGCCGGGACTCAAGAGACCCAGTACTTC	CASSIAGTQETQYF
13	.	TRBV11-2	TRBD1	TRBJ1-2	TGTGCCAGCAGCTCACAGGGGGCCTATGGCTACACCTTC	CASSSQGAYGYTF
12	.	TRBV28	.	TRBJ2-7	TGTGCCAGCAGTTTATCTAGCTCCCGCGGGTACTTC	CASSLSSSRGYF
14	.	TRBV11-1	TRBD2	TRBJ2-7	TGTGCCAGCAGGCACTCAGAAACTAGCGGGGAGCAGTACTTC	CASRHSETSGEQYF
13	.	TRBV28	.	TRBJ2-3	TGTGCCAGCAGAGTCCAGAGCACAGATACGCAGTATTTT	CASRVQSTDTQYF
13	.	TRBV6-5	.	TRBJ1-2	TGTGCCAGCAGACGGACTCTGTTCTATGGCTACACCTTC	CASRRTLFYGYTF
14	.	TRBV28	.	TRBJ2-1	TGTGCCAGCGGTGTACGGAGCTCCTACAATGAGCAGTTCTTC	CASGVRSSYNEQFF
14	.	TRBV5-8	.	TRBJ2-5	TGTGCCAGCAGCCATCGGACTCGCCAAGAGACCCAGTACTTC	CASSHRTRQETQYF
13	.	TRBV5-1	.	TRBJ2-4	TGCGCCAGCAGCTTGAACACAGAAAACATTCAGTACTTC	CASSLNTENIQYF
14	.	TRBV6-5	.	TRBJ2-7	TGTGCCAGCAGTTACGCGGATTCGGACTACGAGCAGTACTTC	CASSYADSDYEQYF
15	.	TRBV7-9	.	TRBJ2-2	TGTGCCAGCAGCCTACAGAGAAGGAACACCGGGGAGCTGTTTTTT	CASSLQRRNTGELFF
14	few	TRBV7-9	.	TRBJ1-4	TGTGCCAGCAGCCCCGGGACAACTAATGAAAAACTGTTTTTT	CASSPGTTNEKLFF
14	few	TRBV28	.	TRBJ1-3	TGTGCCAGCAGTTTGGTCCAACTTGGAAACACCATATATTTT	CASSLVQLGNTIYF
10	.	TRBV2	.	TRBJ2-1	TGTGCCAGCAGGCTAGTCAAGCAGTTCTTC	CASRLVKQFF
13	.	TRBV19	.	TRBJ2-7	TGTGCCAGTAGTATCCAGACAGACTACGAGCAGTACTTC	CASSIQTDYEQYF
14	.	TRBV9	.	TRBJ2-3	TGTGCCAGCAGCCCTAGACCGGGCACAGATACGCAGTATTTT	CASSPRPGTDTQYF
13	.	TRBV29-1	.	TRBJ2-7	TGCAGCGTGGAAATAGGTACAGGGCTCGAGCAGTACTTC	CSVEIGTGLEQYF
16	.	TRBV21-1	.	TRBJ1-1	TGTGCCAGCAGCTTCGCCGGGGGGCTTCGGGGCACTGAAGCTTTCTTT	CASSFAGGLRGTEAFF
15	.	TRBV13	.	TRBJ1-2	TGTGCCAGCAGCTTGAGCGGGGGCCGATTCTATGGCTACACCTTC	CASSLSGGRFYGYTF
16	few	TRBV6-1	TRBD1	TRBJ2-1	TGTGCCAGCAGTGAATCCGGGACAGGAAACAATGATGAGCAGTTCTTC	CASSESGTGNNDEQFF
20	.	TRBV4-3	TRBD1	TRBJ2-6	TGCGCCAGCAGCCAAGATCGGATTCCCGGGACAGGGAATGGGGCCAACGTCCTGACTTTC	CASSQDRIPGTGNGANVLTF
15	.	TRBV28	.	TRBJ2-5	TGTGCCAGCAGTTTAGGTTCTCTGGGAGTTGAGACCCAGTACTTC	CASSLGSLGVETQYF
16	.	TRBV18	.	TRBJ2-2	TGTGCCAGCTCACGATCCGGGACTGCCCCCACCGGGGAGCTGTTTTTT	CASSRSGTAPTGELFF
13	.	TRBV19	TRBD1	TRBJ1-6	TGTGCCAGCCAGACAGGGGCGAATTCACCCCTCCACTTT	CASQTGANSPLHF
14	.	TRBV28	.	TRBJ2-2	TGTGCCAGCAGGGCGACACCGGTCCCGGGGGAGCTGTTTTTT	CASRATPVPGELFF